The rows below give T cell receptor beta chains drawn from one sample of a study of lymphopenia after photon versus proton radiotherapy. The data were produced by immunoSEQ multiplex PCR, yet TCRdb's version contains in-frame clones alone and is incomplete. This table holds about 30,000 clones, 85% to 95% found once. The sample here was peripheral blood, taken from a patient treated with photon-based radiotherapy. Source of these receptors: a woman aged 45-60 years with cholangiocarcinoma. The CDR3 runs from the conserved cysteine through the conserved F or W. A D gene is named only where the DNA matches it firmly. A clone size is listed for some rows: how often the clone was seen (once, few, many), or a class if it is expanded.

>TRBV7-2|.|.|TRBJ1-1
CASSPERLGTEAFF
TGTGCCAGCAGCCCCGAACGTTTAGGCACTGAAGCTTTCTTT
>TRBV6-1|.|.|TRBJ2-7
CASRGAARPPYEQYF
TGTGCCAGCAGGGGGGCCGCCAGGCCCCCCTACGAGCAGTACTTC
>TRBV27|.|.|TRBJ1-6
CASSSPGTNSPLHF
TGTGCCAGCAGCAGTCCAGGGACTAATTCACCCCTCCACTTT
>TRBV2|.|.|TRBJ1-1
CASSEWGARGTEAFF
TGTGCCAGCAGTGAATGGGGGGCGCGGGGCACTGAAGCTTTCTTT
>TRBV11-3|.|.|TRBJ1-1
CASSLDPTREAFF
TGTGCCAGCAGCTTAGATCCGACACGTGAAGCTTTCTTT
>TRBV5-6|.|.|TRBJ1-5
CASSLGYGAGQPQHF
TGTGCCAGCAGCTTGGGTTACGGGGCTGGTCAGCCCCAGCATTTT
>TRBV25-1|.|.|TRBJ1-4
CASSEWRNNEKLFF
TGTGCCAGCAGTGAGTGGCGGAATAATGAAAAACTGTTTTTT
>TRBV30|.|.|TRBJ2-7
CAWSGRRNGEQYF
TGTGCCTGGAGTGGACGGAGGAACGGCGAGCAGTACTTC
>TRBV7-2|.|TRBD2|TRBJ2-1
CASSLVLAGDPYNEQFF
TGTGCCAGCAGCTTAGTACTAGCGGGGGACCCATACAATGAGCAGTTCTTC
>TRBV30|.|TRBD1|TRBJ1-2
CAWNTGEFGYTF
TGTGCCTGGAACACAGGGGAGTTCGGCTACACCTTC
>TRBV4-1|.|.|TRBJ1-5
CASSPASRLERALKGNQPQHF
TGCGCCAGCTCGCCGGCAAGTAGACTAGAGCGGGCTTTAAAGGGCAATCAGCCCCAGCATTTT
>TRBV19|.|TRBD1|TRBJ1-2
CASSIPGGNGYTF
TGTGCCAGTAGTATTCCAGGGGGCAATGGCTACACCTTC
>TRBV4-3|once|TRBD1|TRBJ2-3
CASSQALTGTGTDTQYF
TGCGCCAGCAGCCAAGCCCTCACAGGGACAGGCACAGATACGCAGTATTTT
>TRBV5-4|.|.|TRBJ1-1
CASSLDETEAFF
TGTGCCAGCAGCTTGGACGAGACTGAAGCTTTCTTT
>TRBV4-3|.|.|TRBJ2-1
CASSQDARLTFYNEQFF
TGCGCCAGCAGCCAAGATGCTCGACTAACCTTCTACAATGAGCAGTTCTTC
>TRBV2|.|.|TRBJ1-2
CASRSGEENGYTF
TGTGCCAGCAGGTCCGGGGAGGAAAATGGCTACACCTTC
>TRBV21-1|.|.|TRBJ1-6
CASSVGAGMDLHF
TGTGCCAGCAGTGTTGGTGCAGGGATGGACCTCCACTTT
>TRBV21-1|.|.|TRBJ1-2
CASSKATWSPYGYTF
TGTGCCAGCAGCAAAGCAACATGGAGTCCCTATGGCTACACCTTC
>TRBV9|.|TRBD1|TRBJ1-1
CASSGQGGAFF
TGTGCCAGCAGCGGACAGGGCGGAGCTTTCTTT
>TRBV4-1|once|.|TRBJ1-3
CASSQGYLGASGNTIYF
TGCGCCAGCAGCCAAGGTTATTTGGGGGCTTCTGGAAACACCATATATTTT
>TRBV10-1|few|.|TRBJ2-7
CASSESGVYEQYF
TGCGCCAGCAGTGAGAGCGGTGTCTACGAGCAGTACTTC
>TRBV5-5|.|.|TRBJ1-5
CASSLILGPNQPQHF
TGTGCCAGCAGCTTGATACTGGGGCCTAATCAGCCCCAGCATTTT
>TRBV6-5|.|TRBD2|TRBJ2-1
CASSYAGGGAREQFF
TGTGCCAGCAGTTACGCTGGCGGGGGGGCCCGAGAGCAGTTCTTC
>TRBV5-8|once|.|TRBJ1-2
CASSLEGPIGPGGYTF
TGTGCCAGCAGCTTGGAGGGACCTATAGGGCCGGGGGGCTACACCTTC
>TRBV10-1|.|.|TRBJ2-1
CASSEAGANYNEQFF
TGCGCCAGCAGTGAGGCGGGGGCGAATTACAATGAGCAGTTCTTC